These 24 T cell receptor beta chains were all obtained from the same sample, sequenced in a study of spatial heterogeneity in lung cancer (dated by TCRdb to about 2019). This specimen's time point label, interpreted: sample taken at primary tumor resection. Libraries were built with 5' RACE. Sequencing instrument: NextSeq 500. The raw public reads went through TCRdb reprocessing: fastp at Q25, MiXCR clone calling, in-frame beta chains kept. Each entry merges the rows of one CDR3 protein and shows their most common DNA and genes. The sample data list 85,000 to 100,000 distinct CDR3 sequences, and 10% to 15% of these were observed just once. The ten largest account for over 40% of the sample. Sequenced material: PBMCs, taken at surgery. These receptors came from a male donor with early-stage non-small cell lung cancer.

This clonotype has only a few counts. The chain has TRBV5-4 and TRBJ2-2; 7 bases align to TRBD1. CDR3 length: 14 amino acids. Per germline, CDR1 SGHNT and CDR2 YYREEE (reference sequence). V was clipped by 5 bases and J by 4 bases; unmatched bases: 5. DNA of the CDR3: TGTGCCAGCAGTCCCGGACAGGCCACCGGGGAGCTGTTTTTT. It encodes CASSPGQATGELFF.

This clonotype was picked up many times. The chain recombines TRBV7-9 with TRBJ2-1; D is possibly TRBD2 (6 bases). Germline CDR1 reads SEHNR; CDR2 reads FQNEAQ (reference sequence). The CDR3 consists of 17 residues. V was clipped by 5 bases and J by 6 bases, with 23 bases between them. CDR3 sequence: CASSPPFRLAASNEQFF. As DNA, the CDR3 is TGTGCCAGCAGCCCGCCTTTTCGGTTAGCGGCTAGCAATGAGCAGTTCTTC.

This clonotype was found a few times. V gene TRBV6-2 or TRBV6-3 combines with J gene TRBJ1-5; D unclear. This CDR3 is built from 15 residues. Germline V lookup: CDR1 MNHEY, CDR2 SVGEGT. With 2 bases removed from V and 2 bases from J, the gap between germline ends came to 10 bases. The CDR3 is CASSYGNRGNQPQHF. CDR3 coding DNA: TGTGCCAGCAGTTACGGAAACAGAGGCAATCAGCCCCAGCATTTT.

The rearrangement joins TRBV14 to TRBJ1-1; D is unclear. The CDR3 consists of 15 residues. In germline, CDR1 is SGHDN, CDR2 FVKESK. The V end was cut by 4 bases, the J end by 6 bases, with 18 bases between. CDR3 nucleotides: TGTGCCAGCAGCCGAGACTTAGACACCCCCTCTGAAGCTTTCTTT. Its translation is CASSRDLDTPSEAFF.

The chain uses TRBV7-9 and TRBJ2-3; D is undetermined. The CDR3 has 14 amino acids. Germline CDR1 SEHNR, CDR2 FQNEAQ (reference sequence). Trimming took off 4 bases at V and 6 bases at J, with 14 bases between the two ends. The CDR3 sequence is CASSSPYSRDTQYF. The DNA of the CDR3 is TGTGCCAGCAGCTCGCCATACTCTAGGGATACGCAGTATTTT.

The gene calls are TRBV7-9 and TRBJ1-2; D is unclear. The CDR3 length is 12 residues. Trimming stripped 3 bases from V and 6 bases from J, with 8 bases between. The germline V gene encodes CDR1 SEHNR and CDR2 FQNEAQ (reference sequence). The CDR3: CASSFPDHGYTF. CDR3 bases: TGTGCCAGCAGCTTTCCCGACCATGGCTACACCTTC.

This clonotype was counted at least ten times. The J gene is TRBJ1-5, the V gene TRBV6-2 or TRBV6-3; maybe TRBD1 (6 bases). The CDR3 spans 15 residues. The V gene's germline CDR1 is MNHEY and CDR2 SVGEGT. The germline V and J ends were trimmed by 6 bases and 0 bases, with 12 bases remaining between them. CDR3 sequence (DNA): TGTGCCAGCAGCCAAGGGGGGAGTAGCAATCAGCCCCAGCATTTT. Translation: CASSQGGSSNQPQHF.

The chain couples TRBV19 to TRBJ2-1, with D hard to call. This CDR3 comprises 15 residues. The V gene lost 1 base and the J gene lost 5 bases, with 12 bases spanning the gap. CDR1 and CDR2 (germline): LNHDA, SQIVND (reference sequence). CDR3 loop: CASSIGPLENNEQFF. CDR3 DNA: TGTGCCAGTAGTATAGGACCGCTAGAGAACAATGAGCAGTTCTTC.

V and J are TRBV7-9 and TRBJ2-5, with a tentative D call TRBD2 (5 bases). The V end lost 1 base, the J end lost 7 bases, and 13 bases lay between the germline ends. Germline assignment: CDR1 SEHNR and CDR2 FQNEAQ (reference sequence). The CDR3 length is 14 residues. The chain's CDR3 is CASSLVGRRRTQYF. CDR3 nucleotide sequence: TGTGCCAGCAGCTTAGTGGGCAGGAGGAGGACCCAGTACTTC. The whole variable domain, remainder taken from reference TRBV7-9 and TRBJ2-5, is DTGVSQNPRHKITKRGQNVTFRCDPISEHNRLYWYRQTLGQGPEFLTYFQNEAQLEKSRLLSDRFSAERPKGSFSTLEIQRTEQGDSAMYLCASSLVGRRRTQYFGPGTRLLVL.

This clonotype was found a few times. The J gene is TRBJ1-6, the V gene TRBV7-9; no firm D call. The V end lost 8 bases, the J end lost 5 bases, and 10 bases lay between the germline ends. The CDR3 runs 13 residues. CDR1 SEHNR and CDR2 FQNEAQ come from the germline V gene (reference sequence). The CDR3 spells CASGQNNNSPLHF. Here the CDR3 DNA reads TGTGCCAGCGGTCAGAATAATAATTCACCCCTCCACTTT.

V usage is TRBV29-1 and J usage is TRBJ1-5; D is undetermined. Germline V gene sequence: CDR1 SQVTM, CDR2 ANQGSEA. This CDR3 spans 14 amino acids. V was pared by 4 bases and J by 0 bases, with 10 bases between. CDR3 protein: CSVAPDASNQPQHF. In DNA, the CDR3 is TGCAGCGTTGCTCCAGACGCTAGCAATCAGCCCCAGCATTTT. The full variable domain, with the rest looked up from reference TRBV29-1 and TRBJ1-5, is SAVISQKPSRDICQRGTSLTIQCQVDSQVTMMFWYRQQPGQSLTLIATANQGSEATYESGFVIDKFPISRPNLTFSTLTVSNMSPEDSSIYLCSVAPDASNQPQHFGDGTRLSIL.

A few counts support this clonotype. CDR3 sequence reads: CASSLVSGLGTEAFF. In DNA, the CDR3 is TGTGCCAGCAGCTTGGTGTCGGGCCTCGGCACTGAAGCTTTCTTT. The chain has TRBV5-5 and TRBJ1-1; D is uncertain. The CDR3 is 15 amino acids. Germline V gene data show CDR1 as SGHKS and CDR2 as YYEKEE (reference sequence). V was clipped by 0 bases and J by 4 bases, with 13 bases between them.

The V and J genes are TRBV5-1 and TRBJ2-6; TRBD1 agrees at 7 bases. Germline V CDR1 and CDR2: SGHRS, YFSETQ. After removal of 5 bases from V and 0 bases from J, the junction contained 2 bases not matched to a gene. The CDR3 sequence is 15 residues long. DNA of the CDR3: TGCGCCAGCAGACAGGGGCACTCTGGGGCCAACGTCCTGACTTTC. It is translated as CASRQGHSGANVLTF.

The V and J genes are TRBV10-3 and TRBJ2-2; no reliable D call. The germline V gene has CDR1 ENHRY and CDR2 SYGVKD. V lost 3 bases and J 0 bases, leaving 8 bases between the germline ends. This CDR3 has 15 amino acids. CDR3 protein: CAISEDITNTGELFF. The CDR3 DNA reads as TGTGCCATCAGTGAAGACATAACGAACACCGGGGAGCTGTTTTTT.

This clonotype occurred many times. The chain combines TRBV3-1 with TRBJ2-7, with TRBD2 as a possible D gene (6 bases). Germline CDR1 is LGHDT and CDR2 is YNNKEL (reference sequence). V was trimmed by 4 bases and J by 3 bases, leaving 13 bases between them. This CDR3 comprises 14 residues. The CDR3 loop is CASSLAGWHYEQYF. Written as DNA, the CDR3 is TGTGCCAGCAGCCTGGCGGGATGGCACTACGAGCAGTACTTC.

This clonotype was picked up many times. The V call is TRBV29-1, the J call TRBJ1-5, with a weak D call TRBD1 (6 bases). Germline CDR1 reads SQVTM; CDR2 reads ANQGSEA. V gave up 6 bases and J gave up 3 bases, with 12 bases separating them. The CDR3 runs 13 residues. CDR3 in amino acids: CSVADSPNQPQHF. DNA of the CDR3: TGCAGCGTAGCGGACAGTCCCAATCAGCCCCAGCATTTT.

The chain employs TRBV20-1 and TRBJ1-6, with 10 bases aligning to TRBD1. V lost 3 bases, J lost 10 bases, and 6 bases stayed unmatched. The germline V gene encodes CDR1 DFQATT and CDR2 SNEGSKA (reference sequence). This CDR3 is built from 14 residues. CDR3 nucleotides: TGCAGTGCTAGCTCGGGACAGGGGTTATCACCCCTCCACTTT. Translation gives CSASSGQGLSPLHF.

This rearrangement joins TRBV4-2 to TRBJ2-6; TRBD1 agrees at 7 bases. Germline V gene lookup returns CDR1 LGHNA and CDR2 YNFKEQ. J lost 2 bases, V lost 1 base, and 5 bases had no gene match. The CDR3 extends over 17 amino acids. As DNA, the CDR3 is TGTGCCAGCAGCCAAGGCCAGGGGGAAGCTGGGGCCAACGTCCTGACTTTC. Translation gives CASSQGQGEAGANVLTF.

This clonotype was observed many times. The V and J genes are TRBV7-9 and TRBJ2-5; TRBD1 agrees at 7 bases. V was clipped by 4 bases and J by 5 bases; unmatched bases: 4. The CDR3 has 13 amino acids. The V gene's germline CDR1 is SEHNR and CDR2 FQNEAQ (reference sequence). CDR3 bases: TGTGCCAGCAGCTCCAGGGGGATCGAGACCCAGTACTTC. It is translated as CASSSRGIETQYF.

The V and J genes are TRBV19 and TRBJ1-1; D call uncertain. This CDR3 is 14 amino acids long. Germline assignment: CDR1 LNHDA and CDR2 SQIVND (reference sequence). V gave up 6 bases and J gave up 0 bases, with 11 bases separating them. The CDR3 is CASSGSTVNTEAFF. The CDR3 nucleotides are TGTGCCAGTAGCGGCTCGACTGTGAACACTGAAGCTTTCTTT. The whole variable domain, filled in from reference TRBV19 and TRBJ1-1, reads DGGITQSPKYLFRKEGQNVTLSCEQNLNHDAMYWYRQDPGQGLRLIYYSQIVNDFQKGDIAEGYSVSREKKESFPLTVTSAQKNPTAFYLCASSGSTVNTEAFFGQGTRLTVV.

The rearrangement joins TRBV28 to TRBJ2-7; 7 bases agree with TRBD2. The CDR3 covers 14 residues. The V segment lost 5 bases and the J segment 1 base; nucleotides outside the gene matches: 5. Germline CDR1 and CDR2: MDHEN and SYDVKM. In DNA form, the CDR3 reads TGTGCCAGCAGTGAAGCGGGGCAGTCCTACGAGCAGTACTTC. This sequence encodes CASSEAGQSYEQYF.

This clonotype was seen at least ten times. CDR3 sequence: CASSQEGARNQPQHF. The CDR3 DNA reads TGTGCCAGCAGTCAAGAGGGGGCTAGGAATCAGCCCCAGCATTTT. The V gene is TRBV7-8, the J gene TRBJ1-5; 7 bases line up with TRBD1. This CDR3 has 15 amino acids. Germline values: CDR1 SGHVS, CDR2 FQNEAQ. V was pared by 6 bases and J by 4 bases, with 9 bases of the junction left unmatched.

This clonotype has a handful of counts. The genes are TRBV11-2 and TRBJ2-1; no firm D call. The CDR3 runs to 10 residues. V shed 5 bases and J shed 7 bases, with 3 bases lying between them. The germline CDR1 and CDR2 sequences are SGHAT and FQNNGV. DNA for the CDR3: TGTGCCAGCAGCGTGAATGAGCAGTTCTTC. It is translated as CASSVNEQFF.

This clonotype was detected many times. The chain combines TRBV20-1 with TRBJ2-7; 9 bases fit TRBD2. Per germline, CDR1 DFQATT and CDR2 SNEGSKA (reference sequence). CDR3 length: 15 amino acids. Trimming cost V 6 bases and J 2 bases; bases outside gene matches: 11. CDR3 coding DNA: TGCAGTGCCACCGGACTAGCGTCACCTACCTACGAGCAGTACTTC. Protein sequence: CSATGLASPTYEQYF.